The 4 T cell receptor beta chains presented below share a single source sample, sequenced in a study of Ad26.COV2.S vaccination and SARS-CoV-2 variants. The treatment: roughly 18 received Ad26.COV2.S at low or high dose, single or two shots; 5 received placebo; per-sample allocation not given. The samples were gathered on day 63 after the first injection of vaccine or placebo. Assay used: immunoSEQ multiplex PCR; TCRdb lists only in-frame clones, some missing. The sample holds a few hundred thousand clones; 89% are singletons and the top ten take approximately 1.9%. Sequencing was performed on peripheral blood, taken in a trial of Ad26.COV2.S vaccine versus placebo. The origin of the receptors is a person aged 18-65 years who received the Ad26.COV2.S COVID-19 vaccine or a placebo.

This sequence joins TRBV10-3 and TRBJ2-3; D unresolved. Germline assignment: CDR1 ENHRY and CDR2 SYGVKD. Trimming stripped 0 bases from V and 0 bases from J, with 7 bases between. The CDR3 covers 15 residues. CDR3 in DNA: TGTGCCATCAGTGAGTCAGGGCTGAGCACAGATACGCAGTATTTT. It is translated as CAISESGLSTDTQYF.

The V gene is TRBV3-1 (or the pseudogene TRBV3-2), the J gene TRBJ2-2; tentatively, D is TRBD1 (6 bases). Per the germline V gene, CDR1 is LGHDT and CDR2 is YNNKEL (reference sequence). The CDR3 has 13 amino acids. The germline V and J ends were trimmed by 5 bases and 5 bases, with 9 bases remaining between them. The CDR3: CASSGGTTGELFF. CDR3 nucleotide sequence: TGTGCCAGCAGCGGTGGGACAACCGGGGAGCTGTTTTTT.

This rearrangement joins TRBV11-2 to TRBJ2-6; 11 bases line up with TRBD2. The CDR3 is 17 residues long. V lost 6 bases, J lost 0 bases, and 4 bases stayed unmatched. Germline CDR1 and CDR2: SGHAT and FQNNGV. The chain's CDR3 is CASRLTSGVSGANVLTF. CDR3 DNA sequence: TGTGCCAGCAGGTTGACTAGCGGGGTCTCTGGGGCCAACGTCCTGACTTTC.

The chain joins TRBV7-2 to TRBJ2-1, with TRBD1 identical over 7 bases. The V gene's germline CDR1 is SGHTA and CDR2 FQGNSA. V was pared by 5 bases and J by 6 bases, with 13 bases of the junction left unmatched. The CDR3 has 16 residues. CDR3 coding DNA: TGTGCCAGCAGCCGGTTCGGCCTGGGACAGACCAATGAGCAGTTCTTC. Protein sequence: CASSRFGLGQTNEQFF.